These 29 T cell receptor beta chains share one sample of origin, sequenced in a study of a mutant IDH1 vaccine in newly diagnosed glioma. Antigen specificity for these receptors is unknown. Method: immunoSEQ multiplex PCR; TCRdb's copy keeps in-frame clones and lacks some. The sample has some 33,000 clones; about 80% are singletons. Time point: week 35, safety follow-up. Each vaccine dose was 300 ug of mutant IDH1 20-mer peptide, with topical imiquimod. The material sequenced was PBMCs, taken from a glioma patient whose treatment included an IDH1 peptide vaccine. These receptors were collected from a woman aged 40 to 55 with glioma.

This clone is a singleton in its sample. V gene TRBV30 combines with J gene TRBJ1-6, with D tentatively TRBD1 (6 bases). CDR3 size: 11 residues. Germline lookup yields CDR1 GTSNPN and CDR2 SVGIG (reference sequence). Trimming shortened V by 2 bases and J by 18 bases, and 14 bases separated the two germline ends. CDR3 in amino acids: CAWSTGGISHF. In DNA form, the CDR3 reads TGTGCCTGGAGTACTGGGGGCATAAGCCACTTT. Looking up the rest from reference TRBV30 and TRBJ1-6 gives the full variable domain: SQTIHQWPATLVQPVGSPLSLECTVEGTSNPNLYWYRQAAGRGLQLLFYSVGIGQISSEVPQNLSASRPQDRQFILSSKKLLLSDSGFYLCAWSTGGISHFGNGTRLTVT.

The chain couples TRBV6-4 to TRBJ2-3; D remains ambiguous. The germline gives CDR1 MRHNA, CDR2 SNTAGT. Trimming pared 0 bases from V and 6 bases from J, leaving 13 bases between. The CDR3 is 15 residues long. The CDR3 DNA is TGTGCCAGCAGTGACTCGAGTAAAGCTACCGATACGCAGTATTTT. This gives the protein CASSDSSKATDTQYF.

This chain connects TRBV19 to TRBJ2-3; D is tentatively TRBD1 or TRBD2 (6 bases each). CDR3 length: 13 amino acids. V was cut by 8 bases and J by 4 bases, with 13 bases left in between. CDR1 is LNHDA and CDR2 is SQIVND in the germline V gene (reference sequence). The chain's CDR3 is CASALGGPDTQYF. The CDR3 region has the DNA TGTGCCAGTGCGCTGGGGGGCCCAGATACGCAGTATTTT.

J is TRBJ2-7 and V is TRBV7-9; unclear D gene. The germline V gene has CDR1 SEHNR and CDR2 FQNEAQ (reference sequence). The CDR3 is 13 amino acids. Trimming pared 2 bases from V and 1 base from J, leaving 6 bases between. DNA of the CDR3: TGTGCCAGCAGCTTAAGCGCATCCTACGAGCAGTACTTC. Amino acids: CASSLSASYEQYF.

This chain links TRBV5-4 with TRBJ2-5, with D perhaps TRBD2 (6 bases). Germline V CDR1 and CDR2: SGHNT, YYREEE (reference sequence). The ends were cut back, 3 bases at V and 2 bases at J, with 14 bases in the middle. The CDR3 consists of 15 residues. CDR3 amino acids: CASSSQSGVQETQYF. The CDR3 DNA reads as TGTGCCAGCAGCTCTCAATCGGGGGTGCAAGAGACCCAGTACTTC.

The CDR3 reads CASSLAVLPEQYF. The DNA for the CDR3 is TGTGCCAGCAGCTTAGCAGTCCTACCCGAGCAGTACTTC. This chain connects TRBV7-2 to TRBJ2-7, with no clear D. CDR3 size: 13 residues. Between the trimmed V and J ends, which lost 0 bases and 6 bases, there was a span of 9 bases. Germline CDR1 is SGHTA and CDR2 is FQGNSA.

J is TRBJ1-5 and V is TRBV7-2, with D unresolved. CDR3 length: 13 amino acids. In germline, CDR1 is SGHTA, CDR2 FQGNSA. V shed 2 bases and J shed 7 bases, with 9 bases lying between them. This CDR3 is CASSLTLGQPQHF. CDR3 coding DNA: TGTGCCAGCAGCTTAACCTTGGGGCAGCCCCAGCATTTT.

The chain couples TRBV15 to TRBJ2-3, with D maybe TRBD2 (6 bases). Germline V gene lookup returns CDR1 LNHNV and CDR2 YYDKDF (reference sequence). V lost 7 bases to trimming and J lost 0 bases, with 11 bases between them. The CDR3 runs to 14 residues. The CDR3 loop reads CATTRGSSTDTQYF. CDR3 nucleotide sequence: TGTGCCACCACGCGGGGTTCTAGCACAGATACGCAGTATTTT.

Only a few counts were recorded for this clone. The J gene is TRBJ2-5, the V gene TRBV15; 10 bases map to TRBD2. J gave up 8 bases and V 0 bases, and 18 bases lay outside the gene matches. The germline V gene has CDR1 LNHNV and CDR2 YYDKDF (reference sequence). The CDR3 is 19 residues long. The DNA for the CDR3 is TGTGCCACCAGCAGAGAGGTAGCGGGGGGTTTTGGACCCAGGTTTACCCAGTACTTC. Translated, it gives CATSREVAGGFGPRFTQYF. Filled out from reference TRBV15 and TRBJ2-5, the complete variable domain reads DAMVIQNPRYQVTQFGKPVTLSCSQTLNHNVMYWYQQKSSQAPKLLFHYYDKDFNNEADTPDNFQSRRPNTSFCFLDIRSPGLGDTAMYLCATSREVAGGFGPRFTQYFGPGTRLLVL.

The chain employs TRBV18 and TRBJ1-4; D gene uncertain. Germline CDR1 reads KGHSH; CDR2 reads LQKENI. CDR3 length: 12 residues. V lost 5 bases and J 7 bases, leaving 8 bases between the germline ends. CDR3 protein: CASSSVIEKLFF. The CDR3 DNA sequence: TGTGCCAGCTCATCCGTCATTGAAAAACTGTTTTTT.

V is TRBV30 and J is TRBJ2-2, with TRBD2 matching over 13 bases. Germline CDR1 reads GTSNPN; CDR2 reads SVGIG (reference sequence). This CDR3 is 16 amino acids long. Trimming at V came to 4 bases and at J to 7 bases, leaving 9 bases not matched to a gene. The CDR3 DNA sequence: TGTGCCTGGAAACTAGCGGGGGGGCACCACGGCGGGGAGCTGTTTTTT. Amino acids: CAWKLAGGHHGGELFF.

This CDR3 reads CASKQGRTGANVLTF. The CDR3 region has the DNA TGTGCCAGCAAACAGGGACGAACTGGGGCCAACGTCCTGACTTTC. The rearrangement uses TRBV6-5 and TRBJ2-6; D possibly corresponds to TRBD1 (6 bases). The V end was cut by 7 bases, the J end by 2 bases, with 12 bases between. The CDR3 has 15 residues. Germline CDR1 is MNHEY and CDR2 is SVGAGI.

V usage is TRBV4-3 and J usage is TRBJ2-5; 8 bases align to TRBD2. Germline V gene sequence: CDR1 LGHNA, CDR2 YSLEER. V gave up 4 bases and J gave up 2 bases; unmatched junction bases: 3. CDR3 size: 14 residues. The CDR3 bases are TGCGCCAGCAGCCCTCGACTAGCGCAAGAGACCCAGTACTTC. Its translation is CASSPRLAQETQYF.

V is TRBV19 and J is TRBJ2-3; 8 bases align to TRBD1. The V gene end was trimmed by 5 bases and the J gene end by 3 bases; junction bases not matched to a gene: 10. Per germline, CDR1 LNHDA and CDR2 SQIVND (reference sequence). The CDR3 extends over 16 amino acids. As DNA, the CDR3 is TGTGCCAGTAGTTACGGACAGGGATTAGTAACAGATACGCAGTATTTT. Its protein product is CASSYGQGLVTDTQYF.

The rearrangement uses TRBV19 and TRBJ2-1, with D perhaps matching TRBD1 (6 bases). V lost 6 bases and J 6 bases, leaving 15 bases between the germline ends. Germline V CDR1 and CDR2: LNHDA, SQIVND (reference sequence). The CDR3 is made up of 14 amino acids. The CDR3: CASRYSTGFNEQFF. The CDR3 DNA reads as TGTGCCAGTAGGTATAGTACAGGGTTCAATGAGCAGTTCTTC.

The chain links TRBV20-1 to TRBJ1-2; D not certain. The CDR3 totals 8 residues. CDR1 and CDR2 from the germline V gene are DFQATT and SNEGSKA (reference sequence). Deletions cut 8 bases from V and 8 bases from J, with 6 bases between. The chain's CDR3 is CSSVGYTF. In DNA form, the CDR3 reads TGCAGTTCAGTGGGCTACACCTTC.

This sequence joins TRBV10-3 and TRBJ2-1; TRBD2 agrees at 12 bases. The trim removed 5 bases at V and 8 bases at J, leaving 4 bases unmatched. There are 14 residues in the CDR3. The germline gives CDR1 ENHRY, CDR2 SYGVKD. CDR3 residues: CAISPSSGGDEQFF. Written as DNA, the CDR3 is TGTGCCATCAGTCCCTCTAGCGGGGGGGATGAGCAGTTCTTC.

This clone was detected only a few times. This chain links TRBV5-1 with TRBJ2-5; D remains unclear. Trimming shortened V by 2 bases and J by 2 bases, and 7 bases separated the two germline ends. Germline CDR1 and CDR2: SGHRS and YFSETQ. The CDR3 sequence is 13 residues long. As DNA, the CDR3 is TGCGCCAGCAGCTTCACAGTACAAGAGACCCAGTACTTC. Amino acids: CASSFTVQETQYF.

This chain links TRBV9 with TRBJ2-5; 11 bases align to TRBD2. The CDR3 loop spans 15 amino acids. The germline V gene encodes CDR1 SGDLS and CDR2 YYNGEE. After removal of 0 bases from V and 5 bases from J, the junction contained 3 bases not matched to a gene. CDR3 sequence (DNA): TGTGCCAGCAGCGTAGGGGCTAGCGGGGGGGAGACCCAGTACTTC. Translating gives CASSVGASGGETQYF.

The chain recombines TRBV14 with TRBJ2-4; weak D call: TRBD2 (5 bases). Germline V lookup: CDR1 SGHDN, CDR2 FVKESK. The ends were cut back, 2 bases at V and 8 bases at J, with 13 bases in the middle. This CDR3 has 14 residues. CDR3 residues: CASSQSGVVHIQYF. CDR3 bases: TGTGCCAGCAGCCAATCCGGGGTCGTACACATTCAGTACTTC.

The chain uses TRBV5-1 and TRBJ2-1, with a possible D match to TRBD1 (6 bases). This CDR3 has 15 residues. The germline CDR1 and CDR2 sequences are SGHRS and YFSETQ. Trimming left V 2 bases short and J 2 bases short, with 11 bases between. The CDR3 spells CASSFEGVPYNEQFF. The CDR3 bases are TGCGCCAGCAGCTTCGAGGGGGTCCCCTACAATGAGCAGTTCTTC.

The rearrangement links TRBV10-3 to TRBJ2-3; D is perhaps TRBD2 (7 bases). CDR3 size: 16 residues. Looked up from germline, CDR1 is ENHRY and CDR2 is SYGVKD. V lost 0 bases, J lost 1 base, and 11 bases lay in between. CDR3 sequence (DNA): TGTGCCATCAGTGAGTCCGGCGGGGGCCGCACAGATACGCAGTATTTT. Protein product: CAISESGGGRTDTQYF.

The genes are TRBV4-3 and TRBJ2-3; D not certain. The CDR3 has 16 residues. The V end lost 4 bases, the J end lost 9 bases, and 23 bases lay between the germline ends. CDR1 LGHNA and CDR2 YSLEER come from the germline V gene. This CDR3 reads CASSLVVGGEMGTQYF. The CDR3 DNA reads TGCGCCAGCAGCCTTGTAGTGGGTGGGGAAATGGGGACGCAGTATTTT.

This clone has just a few counts. The rearrangement joins TRBV25-1 to TRBJ1-2; D remains unclear. The germline V and J ends were trimmed by 2 bases and 8 bases, with 6 bases remaining between them. CDR3 length: 11 amino acids. Germline V gives CDR1 MGHDK, CDR2 SYGVNS. The CDR3 coding sequence is TGTGCCAGCAGTGAAGTGGGAGGCTACACCTTC. Its protein is CASSEVGGYTF.

CDR3 sequence reads: CASSPGTSGRNEQYF. The CDR3 region has the DNA TGTGCCAGCAGCCCCGGGACTAGCGGAAGGAACGAGCAGTACTTC. The V and J genes are TRBV9 and TRBJ2-7; 11 bases are shared with TRBD2. CDR3 length: 15 amino acids. V dropped 4 bases and J dropped 5; count of bases not matched to a gene: 8. From germline, CDR1 is SGDLS and CDR2 YYNGEE.

The rearrangement joins TRBV7-6 to TRBJ1-5; no clear D gene. Germline CDR1 and CDR2: SGHVS and FNYEAQ. The CDR3 contains 18 residues. Trimming pared 5 bases from V and 0 bases from J, leaving 20 bases between. Here the CDR3 DNA reads TGTGCCAGCAGCCGTTATAACCCAGCGACACTTAGCAATCAGCCCCAGCATTTT. This translates into CASSRYNPATLSNQPQHF.

The V gene is TRBV6-1, the J gene TRBJ2-1, with D possibly TRBD1 on 6 matching bases. CDR1 MNHNS and CDR2 SASEGT come from the germline V gene. Between the trimmed V and J ends, which lost 5 bases and 0 bases, there was a span of 8 bases. This CDR3 region has 14 residues. CDR3 DNA sequence: TGTGCCAGCAGTCCCAGGGGCTCCTACAATGAGCAGTTCTTC. Amino acid sequence: CASSPRGSYNEQFF.

The chain is built from TRBV14 and TRBJ1-2; 7 bases match TRBD1. With 3 bases clipped from V and 4 bases from J, the junction kept 2 bases outside the gene matches. The germline V gene has CDR1 SGHDN and CDR2 FVKESK. The CDR3 has 13 residues. The CDR3 loop is CASSQGQLYGYTF. CDR3 nucleotide sequence: TGTGCCAGCAGCCAGGGACAGCTCTATGGCTACACCTTC. Combining the CDR3 with reference TRBV14 and TRBJ1-2 gives the whole variable domain EAGVTQFPSHSVIEKGQTVTLRCDPISGHDNLYWYRRVMGKEIKFLLHFVKESKQDESGMPNNRFLAERTGGTYSTLKVQPAELEDSGVYFCASSQGQLYGYTFGSGTRLTVV.

The rearrangement links TRBV2 to TRBJ1-4, with 9 bases aligning to TRBD1. V dropped 2 bases and J dropped 8; count of bases not matched to a gene: 9. CDR3 size: 16 residues. CDR1 and CDR2 (germline): SNHLY, FYNNEI. CDR3 sequence: CASSEQLGQGREKLFF. The CDR3 DNA reads as TGTGCCAGCAGTGAACAATTGGGACAGGGAAGGGAAAAACTGTTTTTT.